This TCR beta chain comes out of a study of post-analysis software for immune sequencing data. Study as a whole: Relapsing-remitting, secondary progressive and progressive-relapsing multiple sclerosis were all included among the disease courses. Study outcomes and limitations: TRBV5-6, TRBV5-1 and TRBV20-1 belonged to a set of about five TRBV segments that were more frequent in patients than controls. Controls' normalized Chao1 diversity significantly exceeded that of multiple sclerosis patients.

This clonotype was recorded a few times. Its specificity is not known. Unique molecular identifiers were carried by the TCR beta cDNA libraries. Between about 0.85 and 10 million T cells gave rise to a few hundred thousand cDNA molecules. TCRdb called the PCR reads again in MiXCR, with one record for every CDR3 protein. Among about 400,000 distinct CDR3 sequences listed, roughly 36% were seen once. Germline V gene sequence: CDR1 SEHNR, CDR2 FQNEAQ (reference sequence). The CDR3 covers 12 residues. Deletions cut 5 bases from V and 5 bases from J, with 10 bases between. The TCR originated in a girl aged 10 to 17 with multiple sclerosis. The chain links TRBV7-9 to TRBJ2-7, with a possible D match to TRBD1 (6 bases). The material sequenced was blood. The CDR3, as DNA: TGTGCCAGCAGCCCGGACAGTCACGAGCAGTACTTC. This codes for CASSPDSHEQYF.